This entry describes one T cell receptor (beta chain). Assignment of participants to cohorts was predicated upon participant-reported clinical history. These data are taken from a study of blood T cell repertoires in COVID-19. J lost 5 bases, V lost 9 bases, and 14 bases had no gene match. The CDR3 covers 15 residues. Germline CDR1 reads SNHLY; CDR2 reads FYNNEI. TCRdb keeps only in-frame clones here, not all; method: immunoSEQ multiplex PCR. Of roughly 170,000 clones in the sample, 65% to 85% are singletons; the top ten hold 3.6%. The chain joins TRBV2 to TRBJ2-3; 7 positions match TRBD2. The clonotype comes from a woman aged 45-59 years in a cohort exposed to, infected with or recovered from COVID-19 (not recorded which). The sample comprised PBMCs or T cells enriched from blood (not recorded which). The chain's CDR3 is CASVSDGRRRDTQYF. CDR3 DNA sequence: TGTGCCAGTGTCAGCGACGGGAGGAGGAGAGATACGCAGTATTTT. Complete variable domain (other parts from reference TRBV2 and TRBJ2-3): EPEVTQTPSHQVTQMGQEVILRCVPISNHLYFYWYRQILGQKVEFLVSFYNNEISEKSEIFDDQFSVERPDGSNFTLKIRSTKLEDSAMYFCASVSDGRRRDTQYFGPGTRLTVL.